A single sample gave rise to the 13 T cell receptor beta chains below, sequenced in a study of control samples from healthy donors and cancer patients. Measured with immunoSEQ multiplex PCR; TCRdb has only the in-frame clones, and not every one. The data hold more than 65,000 clones, with about 83% observed a single time. Sequenced sample: blood. All receptors come from a man aged 55 to 70 in good health.

The chain recombines TRBV6-5 with TRBJ2-2; TRBD2 aligns across 15 bases. Germline V gives CDR1 MNHEY, CDR2 SVGAGI. V shed 5 bases and J 6 bases; nucleotides not matched to a gene: 1. There are 15 residues in the CDR3. In DNA, the CDR3 is TGTGCCAGCAGTCGGACTAGCGGGAGGGCCGGGGAGCTGTTTTTT. This translates into CASSRTSGRAGELFF.

Ten or more counts support this clone. The V and J genes are TRBV19 and TRBJ2-2, with a tentative D call TRBD2 (6 bases). V was shortened by 6 bases and J by 1 base, with 15 bases between the two germline ends. Germline V gene sequence: CDR1 LNHDA, CDR2 SQIVND (reference sequence). This CDR3 comprises 16 residues. Here the CDR3 reads CASSLIGTWNTGELFF. The CDR3 DNA reads TGTGCCAGTAGCCTAATCGGGACTTGGAACACCGGGGAGCTGTTTTTT.

This chain links TRBV7-3 with TRBJ2-1; 7 bases are a match to TRBD2. The CDR3 consists of 15 residues. J lost 7 bases, V lost 6 bases, and 12 bases had no gene match. CDR1 is SGHTA and CDR2 is FQGTGA in the germline V gene. The CDR3, as DNA: TGTGCCAGCAGGTCCGGGGTGGGAGGGTGGAATGAGCAGTTCTTC. Its translation is CASRSGVGGWNEQFF.

As regards this clone: This CDR3 is also generated by other DNA sequences in the sample. The J gene is TRBJ1-5, the V gene TRBV19; D is possibly TRBD1 (6 bases). Trimming took off 0 bases at V and 4 bases at J, with 7 bases between the two ends. CDR3 length: 14 amino acids. Germline CDR1 and CDR2: LNHDA and SQIVND (reference sequence). The CDR3 DNA reads TGTGCCAGTAGTATAGAAACAGGGAATCAGCCCCAGCATTTT. Its protein product is CASSIETGNQPQHF.

The chain links TRBV4-2 to TRBJ1-6; D call uncertain. Deletions cut 1 base from V and 5 bases from J, with 12 bases between. The germline V gene has CDR1 LGHNA and CDR2 YNFKEQ. This CDR3 is built from 16 residues. This chain's CDR3 is CASSQGVQEDNSPLHF. Written as DNA, the CDR3 is TGTGCCAGCAGCCAAGGTGTTCAGGAGGATAATTCACCCCTCCACTTT.

The rearrangement uses TRBV7-9 and TRBJ2-1, with D unresolved. The CDR3 extends over 11 amino acids. V was trimmed by 5 bases and J by 6 bases, leaving 5 bases between them. Germline assignment: CDR1 SEHNR and CDR2 FQNEAQ (reference sequence). The CDR3 nucleotides are TGTGCCAGCAGCCCTAGCAATGAGCAGTTCTTC. This translates into CASSPSNEQFF.

In its sample, this clone was seen a few times. The V gene is TRBV20-1, the J gene TRBJ2-7; TRBD2 aligns across 13 bases. With V trimmed by 6 bases and J by 7 bases, 0 bases remained unmatched. Looked up from germline, CDR1 is DFQATT and CDR2 is SNEGSKA (reference sequence). The CDR3 contains 11 residues. This CDR3 is CSAGLAGEQYF. The CDR3 DNA reads as TGCAGTGCGGGACTAGCGGGGGAGCAGTACTTC.

This clone showed up just a few times. The rearrangement uses TRBV5-5 and TRBJ1-1, with D uncertain. Per the germline V gene, CDR1 is SGHKS and CDR2 is YYEKEE (reference sequence). V gave up 4 bases and J gave up 4 bases, with 14 bases separating them. The CDR3 is 14 residues long. CDR3 sequence: CASSPVARSTEAFF. The CDR3 DNA reads TGTGCCAGCAGCCCTGTCGCCAGATCCACTGAAGCTTTCTTT.

This sequence joins TRBV18 and TRBJ1-6, with D maybe TRBD1 (6 bases). Trimming pared 5 bases from V and 7 bases from J, leaving 15 bases between. This CDR3 contains 15 residues. Germline V gives CDR1 KGHSH, CDR2 LQKENI. The CDR3 region is CASSIDRFQNSPLHF. The CDR3 DNA is TGTGCCAGCTCAATCGACAGGTTCCAGAATTCACCCCTCCACTTT.

The chain uses TRBV30 and TRBJ1-3; D not certain. V was shortened by 5 bases and J by 0 bases, with 14 bases between the two germline ends. The CDR3 covers 15 residues. The germline V gene encodes CDR1 GTSNPN and CDR2 SVGIG (reference sequence). CDR3 nucleotides: TGTGCCTGGGCGAGGGCTGGTACCTCTGGAAACACCATATATTTT. Amino acid sequence: CAWARAGTSGNTIYF.

The rearrangement uses TRBV28 and TRBJ2-1, with D possibly TRBD2 on 6 matching bases. The germline V gene has CDR1 MDHEN and CDR2 SYDVKM. The CDR3 is 12 residues long. Trimming removed 7 bases from V and 4 bases from J, with 8 bases in between. The CDR3 here is CASKTSYNEQFF. The CDR3 DNA follows: TGTGCCAGCAAGACTAGTTACAATGAGCAGTTCTTC.

V and J are TRBV5-1 and TRBJ1-1; 7 positions agree with TRBD1. The CDR3 spans 15 residues. The V gene's germline CDR1 is SGHRS and CDR2 YFSETQ. V lost 4 bases and J lost 1; bases outside the gene matches: 7. CDR3 amino acids: CASSLGTVGNTEAFF. The DNA of the CDR3 is TGCGCCAGCAGCCTTGGGACAGTTGGGAACACTGAAGCTTTCTTT.

This chain uses TRBV11-2 with TRBJ2-1; 13 bases match TRBD2. J lost 8 bases, V lost 1 base, and 5 bases had no gene match. The germline gives CDR1 SGHAT, CDR2 FQNNGV. This CDR3 has 16 residues. This CDR3 reads CASSLGTSGRGHEQFF. The CDR3, as DNA: TGTGCCAGCAGCTTAGGTACTAGCGGGAGGGGCCATGAGCAGTTCTTC.